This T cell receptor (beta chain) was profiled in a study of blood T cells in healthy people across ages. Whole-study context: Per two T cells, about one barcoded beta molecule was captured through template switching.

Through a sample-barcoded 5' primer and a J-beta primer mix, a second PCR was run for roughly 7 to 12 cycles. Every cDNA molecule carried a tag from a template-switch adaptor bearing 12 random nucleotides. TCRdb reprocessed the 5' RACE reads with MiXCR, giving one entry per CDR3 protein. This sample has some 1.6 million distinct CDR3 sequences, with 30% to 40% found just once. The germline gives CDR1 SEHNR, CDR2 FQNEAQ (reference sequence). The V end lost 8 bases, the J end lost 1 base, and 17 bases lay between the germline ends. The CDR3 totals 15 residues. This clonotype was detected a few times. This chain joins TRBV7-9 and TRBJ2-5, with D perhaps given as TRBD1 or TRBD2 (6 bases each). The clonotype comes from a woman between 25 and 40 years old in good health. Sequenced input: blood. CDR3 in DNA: TGTGCCAGCGCTAAAGTGGGGGGCGGCCAAGAGACCCAGTACTTC. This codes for CASAKVGGGQETQYF.